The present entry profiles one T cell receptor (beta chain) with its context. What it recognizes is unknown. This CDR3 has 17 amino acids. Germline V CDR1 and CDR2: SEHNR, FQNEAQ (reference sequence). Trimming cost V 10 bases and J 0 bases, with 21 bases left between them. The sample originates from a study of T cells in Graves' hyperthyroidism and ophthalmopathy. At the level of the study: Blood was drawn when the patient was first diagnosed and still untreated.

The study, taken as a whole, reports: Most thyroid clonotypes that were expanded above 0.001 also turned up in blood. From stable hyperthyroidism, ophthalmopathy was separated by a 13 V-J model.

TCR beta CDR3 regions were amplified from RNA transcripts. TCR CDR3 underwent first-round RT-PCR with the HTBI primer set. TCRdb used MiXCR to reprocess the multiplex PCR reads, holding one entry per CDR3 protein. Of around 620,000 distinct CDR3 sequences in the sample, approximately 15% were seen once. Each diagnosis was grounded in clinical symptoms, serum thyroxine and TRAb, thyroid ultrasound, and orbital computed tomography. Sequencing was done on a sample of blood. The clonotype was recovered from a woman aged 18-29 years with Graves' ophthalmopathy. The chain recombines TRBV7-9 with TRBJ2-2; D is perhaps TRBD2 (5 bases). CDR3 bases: TGTGCCAACTACAAAACGGGGAATCGAGCGAACACCGGGGAGCTGTTTTTT. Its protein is CANYKTGNRANTGELFF.